What follows are 27 T cell receptor beta chains derived from one specimen sequenced in a study of cytomegalovirus exposure and HLA in healthy donors. 60 Vbeta and 13 Jbeta primers were used in PCR. Sequencing was performed with immunoSEQ multiplex PCR; in TCRdb, only in-frame clones are kept and a portion is missing. The table lists under 150,000 clones, about three quarters of them singletons. Sequencing was done on a sample of PBMCs. Receptor source: a male donor in good health and CMV-seropositive.

In this sample, this clone turned up a few times. J is TRBJ1-2 and V is TRBV29-1; perhaps TRBD1 as D (6 bases). The germline CDR1 and CDR2 sequences are SQVTM and ANQGSEA. This CDR3 spans 12 amino acids. The ends were cut back, 8 bases at V and 7 bases at J, with 17 bases in the middle. CDR3 amino acids: CSSNRDGGGYTF. Here the CDR3 DNA reads TGCAGCTCAAACAGGGATGGGGGTGGCTACACCTTC.

The chain couples TRBV5-1 to TRBJ2-5; 8 bases fit TRBD1. Per germline, CDR1 SGHRS and CDR2 YFSETQ. The V gene end was trimmed by 4 bases and the J gene end by 3 bases; junction bases not matched to a gene: 11. The CDR3 contains 16 residues. The CDR3, as DNA: TGCGCCAGCAGCACAAACCGGGACAGGCGAAAAGAGACCCAGTACTTC. It encodes CASSTNRDRRKETQYF.

Here the CDR3 reads CASSRSQGRGLNTEAFF. The CDR3 DNA sequence: TGTGCCAGCTCACGGTCCCAGGGCCGCGGCTTGAACACTGAAGCTTTCTTT. The V and J genes are TRBV18 and TRBJ1-1; possible D gene TRBD1, 5 bases. CDR1 is KGHSH and CDR2 is LQKENI in the germline V gene. Trimming removed 4 bases at V and 0 bases at J, with 18 bases between. The CDR3 is 17 amino acids.

For the CDR3, the DNA is TGTGCCAGCAGCCCTGCCGTAGCGGGAGCTTACAATGAGCAGTTCTTC. It is translated as CASSPAVAGAYNEQFF. The chain joins TRBV7-9 to TRBJ2-1; 9 bases line up with TRBD2. In germline, CDR1 is SEHNR, CDR2 FQNEAQ (reference sequence). There are 16 residues in the CDR3. V lost 5 bases to trimming and J lost 4 bases; unmatched junction nucleotides: 9.

A few counts support this clone. The DNA for the CDR3 is TGTGCCAGCAGTTCCTCGCCGGGGGGCTCCTACGAGCAGTACTTC. Its protein product is CASSSSPGGSYEQYF. The V and J genes are TRBV6-6 and TRBJ2-5; TRBD2 agrees at 7 bases. The J call may be mistaken, given a closer DNA end match to TRBJ2-7. The length of the CDR3 is 15 residues. Looked up from germline, CDR1 is MNHNY and CDR2 is SVGAGI (reference sequence).

In the case of this clone: Different DNA sequences within this sample yield the same CDR3. The gene calls are TRBV7-9 and TRBJ2-7; TRBD2 might be the D (5 bases). Germline CDR1 reads SEHNR; CDR2 reads FQNEAQ (reference sequence). The CDR3 has 11 residues. The ends were cut back, 4 bases at V and 7 bases at J, with 8 bases in the middle. The CDR3 protein is CASSSSGEQYF. In DNA, the CDR3 is TGTGCCAGCAGCTCCTCGGGGGAGCAGTACTTC.

The chain has TRBV10-3 and TRBJ1-2; possible D gene TRBD1, 5 bases. CDR3 length equals 15 residues. The V end lost 6 bases, the J end lost 4 bases, and 18 bases lay between the germline ends. Germline V gene sequence: CDR1 ENHRY, CDR2 SYGVKD. The chain's CDR3 is CAISPGTGLIYGYTF. Here the CDR3 DNA reads TGTGCCATCAGCCCCGGCACAGGCCTTATCTATGGCTACACCTTC.

This chain uses TRBV9 with TRBJ2-5; D is undetermined. Near its end, the DNA agrees better with TRBJ2-7, so the J call may be wrong. The germline gives CDR1 SGDLS, CDR2 YYNGEE. This CDR3 region has 19 residues. This CDR3 is CASSVGLPSAVRDSYEQYF. In DNA form, the CDR3 reads TGTGCCAGCAGCGTGGGCCTTCCGTCGGCAGTTAGGGACTCCTACGAGCAGTACTTC.

There are a few counts of this clone. The chain recombines TRBV9 with TRBJ2-5; TRBD2 agrees at 13 bases. CDR3 length: 16 residues. Unmatched junction bases numbered 5, after V lost 3 bases and J lost 3 bases. Germline values: CDR1 SGDLS, CDR2 YYNGEE. The CDR3 reads CASSAHGLAGEETQYF. In DNA, the CDR3 is TGTGCCAGCAGCGCCCACGGACTAGCGGGGGAAGAGACCCAGTACTTC.

The chain couples TRBV7-2 to TRBJ2-5; 8 positions agree with TRBD2. The germline V gene has CDR1 SGHTA and CDR2 FQGNSA. Trimming cost V 1 base and J 5 bases; bases outside gene matches: 12. The CDR3 is made up of 17 amino acids. CDR3 region: CASSLVVPAGVGETQYF. As DNA, the CDR3 is TGTGCCAGCAGCTTAGTTGTCCCAGCGGGAGTAGGGGAGACCCAGTACTTC.

This rearrangement joins TRBV9 to TRBJ2-7; 10 bases align to TRBD2. V dropped 4 bases and J dropped 2; count of bases not matched to a gene: 6. This CDR3 region has 15 residues. Germline CDR1 and CDR2: SGDLS and YYNGEE. CDR3 protein: CASSHLAGEPYEQYF. CDR3 sequence (DNA): TGTGCCAGCAGCCACCTAGCGGGGGAACCCTACGAGCAGTACTTC.

V gene TRBV28 combines with J gene TRBJ2-7, with D maybe TRBD1 (5 bases). V lost 6 bases and J 6 bases, leaving 12 bases between the germline ends. The CDR3 has 12 residues. Germline CDR1 and CDR2: MDHEN and SYDVKM. Here the CDR3 reads CASRLTGGEQYF. The CDR3, as DNA: TGTGCCAGCAGACTTACAGGTGGCGAGCAGTACTTC.

This rearrangement joins TRBV6-5 to TRBJ2-7; the match to TRBD1 covers 7 bases. Germline CDR1 MNHEY, CDR2 SVGAGI. V lost 0 bases and J lost 4; bases outside the gene matches: 9. This CDR3 has 16 residues. The chain's CDR3 is CASSYSIWGQSYEQYF. CDR3 sequence (DNA): TGTGCCAGCAGTTACTCGATATGGGGACAGTCTTACGAGCAGTACTTC.

This clone was observed a handful of times. CDR3 bases: TGTGCCAGTAGTACAATCGACAGGGGGGACTACAATGAGCAGTTCTTC. Its protein is CASSTIDRGDYNEQFF. The chain couples TRBV19 to TRBJ2-1; 9 nucleotides align to TRBD1. Germline values: CDR1 LNHDA, CDR2 SQIVND (reference sequence). The V segment lost 4 bases and the J segment 3 bases; nucleotides outside the gene matches: 7. The CDR3 is 16 residues long. Based on the CDR3 plus reference TRBV19 and TRBJ2-1, the full variable domain is DGGITQSPKYLFRKEGQNVTLSCEQNLNHDAMYWYRQDPGQGLRLIYYSQIVNDFQKGDIAEGYSVSREKKESFPLTVTSAQKNPTAFYLCASSTIDRGDYNEQFFGPGTRLTVL.

This clone was found once. This chain uses TRBV23-1 with TRBJ1-5; D unresolved. TRBV23-1 is assigned to the ORF class and has an uncertain function. The CDR3 is 16 residues long. Between the trimmed V and J ends, which lost 2 bases and 5 bases, there was a span of 16 bases. The CDR3 protein is CASSQGQWRWDQPQHF. The CDR3 DNA reads as TGCGCCAGCAGTCAAGGGCAATGGCGTTGGGATCAGCCCCAGCATTTT.

This clone was seen once. The rearrangement links TRBV25-1 to TRBJ1-5; possibly TRBD1 for D (5 bases). Germline loops: CDR1 MGHDK, CDR2 SYGVNS. The CDR3 totals 14 residues. V was trimmed by 5 bases and J by 4 bases, leaving 12 bases between them. CDR3 in DNA: TGTGCCAGCAGTACCACAGGTAGGAATCAGCCCCAGCATTTT. Its protein product is CASSTTGRNQPQHF.

V gene TRBV6-1 combines with J gene TRBJ2-7; TRBD2 is a possible D gene (5 bases). V lost 4 bases to trimming and J lost 2 bases, with 12 bases between them. This CDR3 is 14 amino acids long. Germline V CDR1 and CDR2: MNHNS, SASEGT. In DNA form, the CDR3 reads TGTGCCAGCAGTGTTTACGGGAACCCCTACGAGCAGTACTTC. Protein product: CASSVYGNPYEQYF.

This sequence joins TRBV7-6 and TRBJ2-7, with 8 bases that match TRBD1. Trimming cost V 4 bases and J 3 bases; bases outside gene matches: 5. CDR1 and CDR2 from the germline V gene are SGHVS and FNYEAQ. This CDR3 spans 14 amino acids. CDR3 region: CASSYRTGNYEQYF. CDR3 in DNA: TGTGCCAGCAGCTATAGGACAGGGAACTACGAGCAGTACTTC. The whole variable domain, filled in from reference TRBV7-6 and TRBJ2-7, reads GAGVSQSPRYKVTKRGQDVALRCDPISGHVSLYWYRQALGQGPEFLTYFNYEAQQDKSGLPNDRFSAERPEGSISTLTIQRTEQRDSAMYRCASSYRTGNYEQYFGPGTRLTVT.

CDR3 in DNA: TGTGCCAGCTCACCAACTACAGGGAAAGAGACCCAGTACTTC. Its translation: CASSPTTGKETQYF. V is TRBV18 and J is TRBJ2-5; weak D call: TRBD1 (6 bases). Germline V gene sequence: CDR1 KGHSH, CDR2 LQKENI. V lost 2 bases and J lost 3, with 10 bases in between. The CDR3 spans 14 residues.

In its sample, this clone was seen a few times. This chain links TRBV5-1 with TRBJ1-1, with 10 bases matching TRBD1. Germline lookup yields CDR1 SGHRS and CDR2 YFSETQ. V gave up 4 bases and J gave up 1 base; unmatched junction bases: 4. CDR3 length: 15 residues. The CDR3 here is CASSPGTGENTEAFF. The CDR3 nucleotides read TGCGCCAGCAGCCCCGGGACAGGGGAGAACACTGAAGCTTTCTTT.

In its sample, this clone was seen a few times. The gene calls are TRBV4-1 and TRBJ2-3, with TRBD1 identical over 9 bases. Germline V gene lookup returns CDR1 MGHRA and CDR2 YSYEKL. The CDR3 sequence is 15 residues long. The V and J ends lost 4 bases and 3 bases, in that order; junction bases with no gene match: 5. The CDR3 region is CASSLDDRGTDTQYF. The CDR3 bases are TGCGCCAGCAGCCTCGACGACAGGGGGACAGATACGCAGTATTTT.

The V gene is TRBV28, the J gene TRBJ2-1; 7 bases match TRBD2. CDR3 length equals 14 residues. Trimming took 2 bases from V and 5 from J; bases not matched to a gene: 3. Per the germline V gene, CDR1 is MDHEN and CDR2 is SYDVKM. The chain's CDR3 is CASSLAGEHNEQFF. Here the CDR3 DNA reads TGTGCCAGCAGTTTAGCGGGAGAGCACAATGAGCAGTTCTTC.

This chain uses TRBV6-6 with TRBJ2-1; 11 bases match TRBD1. Trimming at V came to 4 bases and at J to 7 bases, leaving 6 bases not matched to a gene. There are 15 residues in the CDR3. The germline V gene encodes CDR1 MNHNY and CDR2 SVGAGI (reference sequence). For the CDR3, the DNA is TGTGCCAGCAGTTTAGGACAGGGGGCGATTAATGAGCAGTTCTTC. Amino acid sequence: CASSLGQGAINEQFF.

The rearrangement joins TRBV29-1 to TRBJ2-1; D gene unclear. Trimming shortened V by 4 bases and J by 5 bases, and 6 bases separated the two germline ends. The CDR3 covers 11 residues. CDR1 SQVTM and CDR2 ANQGSEA come from the germline V gene. The CDR3 is CSVVGDNEQFF. CDR3 bases: TGCAGCGTTGTGGGCGACAATGAGCAGTTCTTC.

The rearrangement joins TRBV28 to TRBJ1-5; 8 bases are shared with TRBD1. V shed 5 bases, J shed 4 bases, and the junction held 10 bases outside the gene matches. Germline CDR1 MDHEN, CDR2 SYDVKM. This CDR3 has 16 residues. The CDR3: CASSIRGQGENQPQHF. In DNA form, the CDR3 reads TGTGCCAGCAGTATCCGTGGACAGGGAGAAAATCAGCCCCAGCATTTT.

This chain uses TRBV5-4 with TRBJ2-7, with D possibly matching TRBD2 (5 bases). V dropped 3 bases and J dropped 6 bases, with 16 bases sitting between them. The CDR3 runs to 14 residues. Germline CDR1 and CDR2: SGHNT and YYREEE (reference sequence). The CDR3 spells CASSSRVGEGEQYF. CDR3 DNA sequence: TGTGCCAGCAGCTCGAGGGTTGGTGAGGGCGAGCAGTACTTC.

J is TRBJ2-5 and V is TRBV4-1; D possibly corresponds to TRBD2 (5 bases). The germline CDR1 and CDR2 sequences are MGHRA and YSYEKL. The CDR3 totals 13 residues. Trimming took 1 base from V and 3 from J, leaving 6 bases between them. CDR3 amino acids: CASSQGTEETQYF. The DNA for the CDR3 is TGCGCCAGCAGCCAAGGGACTGAAGAGACCCAGTACTTC.